This T cell receptor (beta chain) was sequenced during a study of T cells in Graves' hyperthyroidism and ophthalmopathy. Of note for this clonotype: Its antigen is as yet unknown.

The investigators amplified TCR beta CDR3 regions from RNA transcripts. The TCR CDR3 was amplified in a first-round RT-PCR using the HTBI primer set. TCRdb analysed the multiplex PCR reads with MiXCR anew, one entry per CDR3 protein. This table holds approximately 370,000 distinct CDR3 sequences, approximately 18% found once. Study observations and caveats: Most thyroid clonotypes expanded above 0.001 were also detected in blood.

Sequencing was done on a sample of blood. This clonotype was obtained from a woman in her twenties or thirties with Graves' hyperthyroidism that later progressed to Graves' ophthalmopathy.

The CDR3 protein is CASSRVSGWNYSYNEQFF. As DNA, the CDR3 is TGTGCCAGCAGCCGGGTTAGCGGGTGGAACTACTCCTACAATGAGCAGTTCTTC. The chain joins TRBV11-2 to TRBJ2-1; 7 bases fit TRBD2. There are 18 residues in the CDR3. V was clipped by 5 bases and J by 0 bases; unmatched bases: 13. Per the germline V gene, CDR1 is SGHAT and CDR2 is FQNNGV.